Shown below are 18 T cell receptor beta chains from a single sample sequenced in a study of T cells after posttransplantation cyclophosphamide. Libraries were prepared by immunoSEQ multiplex PCR; TCRdb keeps only in-frame clonotypes and omits some of them. The repertoire includes under 15,000 clones, about 85% of them detected once, and roughly 0.86% sits in the top ten. The material sequenced was memory CD4+ T cells sorted from PBMCs. These receptors all come from a man aged 50-59 years in good health, CMV-negative, and a related stem cell transplant donor.

This chain links TRBV5-1 with TRBJ1-4; D unclear. Per the germline V gene, CDR1 is SGHRS and CDR2 is YFSETQ. The V end was cut by 0 bases, the J end by 8 bases, with 11 bases between. This CDR3 has 14 amino acids. As DNA, the CDR3 is TGCGCCAGCAGCTTGGTTTTTTGGAGCGAAAAACTGTTTTTT. Its translation: CASSLVFWSEKLFF. The full variable domain, rest sourced from reference TRBV5-1 and TRBJ1-4, is KAGVTQTPRYLIKTRGQQVTLSCSPISGHRSVSWYQQTPGQGLQFLFEYFSETQRNKGNFPGRFSGRQFSNSRSEMNVSTLELGDSALYLCASSLVFWSEKLFFGSGTQLSVL.

The CDR3 DNA reads TGCGCCAGCAGCTTGGGGGCCAGGAACCAAGAGACCCAGTACTTC. Translating it yields CASSLGARNQETQYF. The chain combines TRBV5-1 with TRBJ2-5; D remains unclear. This CDR3 has 15 amino acids. Germline-derived CDR1 and CDR2 are SGHRS and YFSETQ. V was pared by 0 bases and J by 0 bases, with 9 bases between.

This chain links TRBV6-6 with TRBJ2-7; the match to TRBD2 covers 10 bases. Unmatched junction bases numbered 6, after V lost 8 bases and J lost 2 bases. The germline V gene encodes CDR1 MNHNY and CDR2 SVGAGI (reference sequence). The CDR3 sequence is 14 residues long. CDR3 amino acids: CASALLAGTYEQYF. The CDR3 DNA reads as TGTGCCAGCGCTTTACTAGCGGGGACCTACGAGCAGTACTTC.

This CDR3 reads CASSPGEDYGYTF. Here the CDR3 DNA reads TGTGCCAGCAGCCCCGGAGAGGACTATGGCTACACCTTC. The chain combines TRBV7-3 with TRBJ1-2; D not resolved. Germline CDR1 SGHTA, CDR2 FQGTGA. V was clipped by 5 bases and J by 3 bases, with 10 bases between them. The length of the CDR3 is 13 residues.

V is TRBV2 and J is TRBJ2-2; no definite D call. Trimming left V 6 bases short and J 3 bases short, with 14 bases between. The CDR3 sequence is 15 residues long. Germline V lookup: CDR1 SNHLY, CDR2 FYNNEI. DNA for the CDR3: TGTGCCAGCAGCGTTAGAGGCGCGGACACCGGGGAGCTGTTTTTT. This sequence encodes CASSVRGADTGELFF.

As for this clone: The same CDR3 arises from other DNA sequences in this sample as well. The chain links TRBV6-6 to TRBJ1-6; D not resolved. The CDR3 is 15 residues long. Germline V gene lookup returns CDR1 MNHNY and CDR2 SVGAGI (reference sequence). Deletions cut 0 bases from V and 7 bases from J, with 10 bases between. As DNA, the CDR3 is TGTGCCAGCAGTTACTCGAGGGCAGAAAATTCACCCCTCCACTTT. This translates into CASSYSRAENSPLHF.

This chain joins TRBV5-6 and TRBJ2-6, with D unclear. The CDR3 is 15 residues long. Germline V CDR1 and CDR2: SGHDT, YYEEEE. V gave up 3 bases and J gave up 0 bases, with 7 bases separating them. The CDR3, as DNA: TGTGCCAGCAGCTCAGGTATCTCTGGGGCCAACGTCCTGACTTTC. Amino acids: CASSSGISGANVLTF.

This clone was detected only once. The rearrangement links TRBV4-3 to TRBJ1-2; D ambiguous. The CDR3 is made up of 15 amino acids. The V gene lost 0 bases and the J gene lost 8 bases, with 16 bases spanning the gap. Looked up from germline, CDR1 is LGHNA and CDR2 is YSLEER. CDR3 sequence: CASSQDGGKHRGYTF. CDR3 DNA: TGCGCCAGCAGCCAAGATGGCGGGAAGCATCGGGGCTACACCTTC.

The rearrangement joins TRBV20-1 to TRBJ2-1; D unclear. This CDR3 contains 10 residues. From germline, CDR1 is DFQATT and CDR2 SNEGSKA (reference sequence). V gave up 5 bases and J gave up 8 bases, with 7 bases separating them. DNA of the CDR3: TGCAGTGCTTACGACTATGAGCAGTTCTTC. It yields the protein CSAYDYEQFF.

This chain links TRBV4-1 with TRBJ2-7; the match to TRBD2 covers 12 bases. J gave up 3 bases and V 0 bases, and 15 bases lay outside the gene matches. CDR1 and CDR2 (germline): MGHRA, YSYEKL. The CDR3 totals 20 residues. The CDR3 nucleotides read TGCGCCAGCAGCCAAGATCTCTCATCTAGCGGGAGGGCCTGGAACTACGAGCAGTACTTC. It specifies CASSQDLSSSGRAWNYEQYF.

This chain connects TRBV19 to TRBJ1-2; D might be TRBD1 (5 bases). Per germline, CDR1 LNHDA and CDR2 SQIVND (reference sequence). Between the trimmed V and J ends, which lost 3 bases and 6 bases, there was a span of 11 bases. This CDR3 has 13 residues. CDR3 protein: CASSINRGDGYTF. In nucleotides, the CDR3 is TGTGCCAGTAGTATTAATCGGGGGGATGGCTACACCTTC.

The V and J genes are TRBV5-1 and TRBJ2-2, with 8 bases lining up with TRBD2. The ends lost 3 bases at V and 5 bases at J; junction bases unmatched: 6. The germline V gene encodes CDR1 SGHRS and CDR2 YFSETQ. CDR3 length equals 15 residues. CDR3 region: CASSSAGGTTGELFF. As DNA, the CDR3 is TGCGCCAGCAGCTCCGCGGGAGGTACGACCGGGGAGCTGTTTTTT.

For this clone: An end of the junction does not agree with germline; a read error may underlie this. Other nucleotide sequences in the sample specify the same CDR3. CDR3 coding DNA: TGCGCCAGCAGCTTGTTTCCCCGGGACAGGGGTTCGACTTGGGCAAATTCCCCCCTCCACTTT. This gives the protein CASSLFPRDRGSTWANSPLHF. The gene calls are TRBV5-1 and TRBJ1-6; TRBD1 matches 10 bases. The CDR3 sequence is 21 residues long. Per the germline V gene, CDR1 is SGHRS and CDR2 is YFSETQ.

V is TRBV7-9 and J is TRBJ1-2; TRBD1 might be the D (6 bases). Per the germline V gene, CDR1 is SEHNR and CDR2 is FQNEAQ (reference sequence). The CDR3 length is 15 residues. The V and J ends lost 1 base and 7 bases respectively, with 16 bases between them. The CDR3 region has the DNA TGTGCCAGCAGCTTAGGCGTTGCGGGGGGCTTTGGCTACACCTTC. Its translation is CASSLGVAGGFGYTF.

The chain uses TRBV18 and TRBJ2-7; D call uncertain. Trimming pared 1 base from V and 0 bases from J, leaving 7 bases between. Per germline, CDR1 KGHSH and CDR2 LQKENI. CDR3 length equals 14 residues. The CDR3 DNA reads as TGTGCCAGCTCACCACAATCCCGCTCCTACGAGCAGTACTTC. Translation gives CASSPQSRSYEQYF.

In this sample, this clone turned up a few times. CDR3 nucleotides: TGTGCCATTAAAGGGACTAGCGGAAGAAACACCGGGGAGCTGTTTTTT. This gives the protein CAIKGTSGRNTGELFF. V is TRBV10-3 and J is TRBJ2-2; 11 nucleotides align to TRBD2. This CDR3 contains 16 residues. The germline V gene has CDR1 ENHRY and CDR2 SYGVKD. V was pared by 9 bases and J by 2 bases, with 8 bases of the junction left unmatched.

V gene TRBV2 combines with J gene TRBJ1-1; D remains unclear. Trimming left V 7 bases short and J 2 bases short, with 11 bases between. The CDR3 is 13 residues long. The germline CDR1 and CDR2 sequences are SNHLY and FYNNEI. CDR3 DNA: TGTGCCAGCAAGAGGGCGACTAACACTGAAGCTTTCTTT. Amino acids: CASKRATNTEAFF.

J is TRBJ2-7 and V is TRBV4-3, with TRBD1 identical over 9 bases. This CDR3 has 14 residues. CDR1 is LGHNA, CDR2 YSLEER, per germline. V dropped 4 bases and J dropped 7; count of bases not matched to a gene: 8. CDR3 nucleotides: TGCGCCAGCAGCCGACAGGGGGTAGCGAGAGAGCAGTACTTC. Residues: CASSRQGVAREQYF.